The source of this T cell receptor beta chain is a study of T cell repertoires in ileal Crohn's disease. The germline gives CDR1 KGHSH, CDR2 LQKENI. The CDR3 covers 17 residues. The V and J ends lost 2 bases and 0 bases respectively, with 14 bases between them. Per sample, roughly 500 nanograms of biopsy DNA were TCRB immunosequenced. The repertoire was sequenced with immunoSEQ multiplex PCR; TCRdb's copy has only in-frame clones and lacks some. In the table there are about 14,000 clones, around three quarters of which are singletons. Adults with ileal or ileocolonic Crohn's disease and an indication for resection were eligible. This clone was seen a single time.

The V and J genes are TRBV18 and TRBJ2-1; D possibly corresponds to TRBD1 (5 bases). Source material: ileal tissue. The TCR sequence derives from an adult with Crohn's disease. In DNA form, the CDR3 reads TGTGCCAGCTCACCAAGGGGCCAGGGTTCCTCCTACAATGAGCAGTTCTTC. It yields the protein CASSPRGQGSSYNEQFF.